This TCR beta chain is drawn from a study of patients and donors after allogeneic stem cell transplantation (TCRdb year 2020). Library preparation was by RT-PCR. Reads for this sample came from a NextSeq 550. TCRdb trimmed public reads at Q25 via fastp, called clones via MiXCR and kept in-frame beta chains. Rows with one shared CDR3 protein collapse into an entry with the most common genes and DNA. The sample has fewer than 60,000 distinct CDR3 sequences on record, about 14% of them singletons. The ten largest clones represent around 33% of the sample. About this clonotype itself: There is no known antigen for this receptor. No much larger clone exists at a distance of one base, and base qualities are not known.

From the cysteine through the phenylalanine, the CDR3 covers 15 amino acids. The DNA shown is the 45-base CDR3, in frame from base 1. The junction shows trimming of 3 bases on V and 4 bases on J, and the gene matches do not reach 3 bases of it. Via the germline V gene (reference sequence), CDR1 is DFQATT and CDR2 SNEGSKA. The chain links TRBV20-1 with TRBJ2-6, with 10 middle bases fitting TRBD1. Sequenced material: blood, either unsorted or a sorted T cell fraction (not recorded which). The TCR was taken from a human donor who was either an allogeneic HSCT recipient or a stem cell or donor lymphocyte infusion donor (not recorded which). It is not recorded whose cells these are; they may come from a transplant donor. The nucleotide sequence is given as TGCAGTGCTAGGGGACAGGGGACCGGGGCCAACGTCCTGACTTTC. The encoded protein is CSARGQGTGANVLTF.